The TCR beta chain described here comes from a study of technical replicates of blood from several donors. TCRdb keeps only in-frame clones here, not all; method: immunoSEQ multiplex PCR. The sample holds some 96,000 clones, approximately 96% seen once. The sequenced sample was T cells isolated from PBMCs. This TCR was sampled from a human donor in good health.

CDR3 nucleotides: TGTGCCATCAGCCCCGGACAGGAGGGCGGCTACACCTTC. Protein: CAISPGQEGGYTF. The chain uses TRBV10-3 and TRBJ1-2; TRBD1 aligns across 7 bases. Germline V gene sequence: CDR1 ENHRY, CDR2 SYGVKD. The V and J ends lost 6 bases and 8 bases, in that order; junction bases with no gene match: 9. The CDR3 length is 13 residues.